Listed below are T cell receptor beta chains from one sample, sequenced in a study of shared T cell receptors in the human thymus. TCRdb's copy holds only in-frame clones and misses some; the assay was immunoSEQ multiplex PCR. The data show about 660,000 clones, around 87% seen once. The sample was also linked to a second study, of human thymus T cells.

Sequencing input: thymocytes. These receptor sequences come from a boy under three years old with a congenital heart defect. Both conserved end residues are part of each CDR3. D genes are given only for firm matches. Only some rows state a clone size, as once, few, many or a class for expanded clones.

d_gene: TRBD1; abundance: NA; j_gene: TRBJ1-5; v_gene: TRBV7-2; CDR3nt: TGTGCCAGCAGCTTAAATCAACGGGACAGGGTGGTAGGGCCCCAGCATTTT; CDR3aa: CASSLNQRDRVVGPQHF
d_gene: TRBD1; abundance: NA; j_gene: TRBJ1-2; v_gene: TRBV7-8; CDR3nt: TGTGCCAGCAGCTTAGTTGGTTTATGGGGACAGCCCTATGGCTACACCTTC; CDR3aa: CASSLVGLWGQPYGYTF
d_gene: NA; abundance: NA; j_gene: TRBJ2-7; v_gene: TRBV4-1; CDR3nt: TGCGCCAGCAGCCGTTGGGGGGGGCCTAGGGAGCAGTACTTC; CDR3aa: CASSRWGGPREQYF
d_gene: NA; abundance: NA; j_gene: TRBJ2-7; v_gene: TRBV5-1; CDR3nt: TGCGCCAGCAGCGGGCAGGGGCTTTACGAGCAGTACTTC; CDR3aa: CASSGQGLYEQYF
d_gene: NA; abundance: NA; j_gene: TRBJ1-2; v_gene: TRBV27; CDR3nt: TGTGCCAGCAGTTTCGGTCAGACAGGCGCCCTCGATGGCTACACCTTC; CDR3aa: CASSFGQTGALDGYTF
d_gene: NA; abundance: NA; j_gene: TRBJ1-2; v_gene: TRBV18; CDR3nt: TGTGCCACCCACGCCGCAGGAGGTAAACGCGACTATGGCTACACCTTC; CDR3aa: CATHAAGGKRDYGYTF
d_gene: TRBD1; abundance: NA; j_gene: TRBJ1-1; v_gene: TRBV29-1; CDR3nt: TGCAGCGATGAGACAGGGGAGAGCACTGAAGCTTTCTTT; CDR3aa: CSDETGESTEAFF
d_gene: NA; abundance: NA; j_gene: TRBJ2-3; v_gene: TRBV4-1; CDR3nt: TGCGCCAGCAGCAGCGGAAACACAGATACGCAGTATTTT; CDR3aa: CASSSGNTDTQYF
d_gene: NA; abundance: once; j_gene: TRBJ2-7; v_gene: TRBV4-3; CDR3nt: TGCGCCAGCAGCCAGGGGGGACAGTCCTACGAGCAGTACTTC; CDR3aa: CASSQGGQSYEQYF
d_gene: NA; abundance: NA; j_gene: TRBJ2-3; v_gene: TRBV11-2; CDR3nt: TGTGCCAGCAGCTTTTCGGGGGGCAGCACAGATACGCAGTATTTT; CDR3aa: CASSFSGGSTDTQYF
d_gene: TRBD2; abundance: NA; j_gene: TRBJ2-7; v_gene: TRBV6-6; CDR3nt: TGTGCCAGCAGCCACGGAGCGGGAGAGGCCTACGAGCAGTACTTC; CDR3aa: CASSHGAGEAYEQYF
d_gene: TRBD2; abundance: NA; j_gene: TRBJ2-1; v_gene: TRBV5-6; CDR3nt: TGTGCCAGCAGCTTGAGTAGTTGGCGGGAGGGTGGAAATGAGCAGTTCTTC; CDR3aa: CASSLSSWREGGNEQFF
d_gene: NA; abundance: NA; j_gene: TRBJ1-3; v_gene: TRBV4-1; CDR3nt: TGCGCCAGCAGCCAAGATTTCCGGGGAACCATATATTTT; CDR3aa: CASSQDFRGTIYF
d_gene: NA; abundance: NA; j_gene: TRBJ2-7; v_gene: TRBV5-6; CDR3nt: TGTGCCAGCAGCAGGGTTATAGGGGGTTACGAGCAGTACTTC; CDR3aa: CASSRVIGGYEQYF
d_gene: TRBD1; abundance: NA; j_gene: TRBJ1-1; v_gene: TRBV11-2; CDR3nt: TGTGCCAGCAGACTCGTTCGGACAGGGGTAATGAACACTGAAGCTTTCTTT; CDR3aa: CASRLVRTGVMNTEAFF
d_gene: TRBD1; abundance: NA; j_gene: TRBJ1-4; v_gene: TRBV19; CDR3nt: TGTGCCAGTAGTCTTCCTGGGACAGATCATCTTTTTAATGAAAAACTGTTTTTT; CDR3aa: CASSLPGTDHLFNEKLFF
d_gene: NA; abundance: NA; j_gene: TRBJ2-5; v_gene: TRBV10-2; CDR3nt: TGCGCCAGCAGTGAGCGGGAGACCAAGAAGACCCAGTACTTC; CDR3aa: CASSERETKKTQYF
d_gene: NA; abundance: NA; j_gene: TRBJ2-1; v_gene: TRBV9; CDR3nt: TGTGCCAGCAGCGTTGATCCCGGGACAAATGAGCAGTTCTTC; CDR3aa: CASSVDPGTNEQFF
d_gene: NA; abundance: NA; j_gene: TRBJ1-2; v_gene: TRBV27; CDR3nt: TGTGCCAGCAGTTTACAACCCGGGACTCACTCAATTAGCGGCTACACCTTC; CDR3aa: CASSLQPGTHSISGYTF
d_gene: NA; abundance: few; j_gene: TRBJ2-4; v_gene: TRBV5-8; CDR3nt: TGTGCCAGCAGCTTGGTCCGACTACTAGCCAAAAACATTCAGTACTTC; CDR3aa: CASSLVRLLAKNIQYF
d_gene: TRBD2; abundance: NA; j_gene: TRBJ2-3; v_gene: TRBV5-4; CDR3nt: TGTGCCAGCAGCCTTAATAGCGGGAGTTCCACAGATACGCAGTATTTT; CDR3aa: CASSLNSGSSTDTQYF
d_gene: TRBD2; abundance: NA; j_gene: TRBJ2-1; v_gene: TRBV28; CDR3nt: TGTGCCAGCAGTCCCCCCCACGGGACTAGCAAATTCTTC; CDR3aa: CASSPPHGTSKFF
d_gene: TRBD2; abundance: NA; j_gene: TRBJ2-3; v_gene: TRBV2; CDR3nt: TGTGCCAGCAGTACTCAAAGCCCCCGGGGGGAGACAGATACGCAGTATTTT; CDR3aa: CASSTQSPRGETDTQYF
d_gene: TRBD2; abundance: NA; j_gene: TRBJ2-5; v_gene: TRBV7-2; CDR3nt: TGTGCCAGCAGCTTAACTCTAGCGGGAGGCGGGGAGACCCAGTACTTC; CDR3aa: CASSLTLAGGGETQYF
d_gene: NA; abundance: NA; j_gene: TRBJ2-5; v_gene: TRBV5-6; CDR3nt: TGTGCCAGCAGCTTGGCGTTATGGCAAAAAGAGACCCAGTACTTC; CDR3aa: CASSLALWQKETQYF
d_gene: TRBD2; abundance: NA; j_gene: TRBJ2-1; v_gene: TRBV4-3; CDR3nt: TGCGCCAGCAGCCAAGGAGCGGGAGAGGGTGAGCAGTTCTTC; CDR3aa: CASSQGAGEGEQFF
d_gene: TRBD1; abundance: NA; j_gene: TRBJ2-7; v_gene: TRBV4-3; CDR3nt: TGCGCCAGCAGCCAGAGGCCCTCTATACAGGGGTGCTACGAGCAGTACTTC; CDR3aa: CASSQRPSIQGCYEQYF
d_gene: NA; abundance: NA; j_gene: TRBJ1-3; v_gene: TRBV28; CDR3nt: TGTGCCAGCAGTTTCTCCACATTCGAGGAAAACACCATATATTTT; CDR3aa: CASSFSTFEENTIYF
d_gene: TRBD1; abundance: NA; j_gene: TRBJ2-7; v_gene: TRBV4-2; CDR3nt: TGTGCCAGCAGCCAAGCCGTCAGGGGACAGGGGAGCTACGAGCAGTACTTC; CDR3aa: CASSQAVRGQGSYEQYF
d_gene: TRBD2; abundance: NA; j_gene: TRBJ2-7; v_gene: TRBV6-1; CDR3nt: TGTGCCAGCAGTGAAGCGGGGGGGAGGAAGAACGAGCAGTACTTC; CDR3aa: CASSEAGGRKNEQYF
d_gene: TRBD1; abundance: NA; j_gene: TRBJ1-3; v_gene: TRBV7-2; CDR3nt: TGTGCCAGCGGACAGGGCGGCCGAGAAGACACCATATATTTT; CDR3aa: CASGQGGREDTIYF
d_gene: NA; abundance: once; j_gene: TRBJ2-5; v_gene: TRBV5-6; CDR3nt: TGTGCCAGCAGCTTTTGGGCAACCCAAGAGACCCAGTACTTC; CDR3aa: CASSFWATQETQYF